This TCR beta chain derives from a study of CD8 T cells in ankylosing spondylitis. In its sample, this clonotype was seen a few times. Its specificity is unknown. The V gene's germline CDR1 is KGHSH and CDR2 LQKENI. Trimming cost V 0 bases and J 4 bases, with 7 bases left between them. CDR3 length equals 14 residues. TCRdb used MiXCR to reprocess the 5' RACE reads, holding one entry per CDR3 protein. The sample lists 400,000 to 450,000 distinct CDR3 sequences, 15% to 20% occurring once. Study results and limitations: A TCR beta motif made of about eight highly homologous variants seemed typical of ankylosing spondylitis blood.

Sequenced material: blood, either unsorted or a sorted T cell fraction (not recorded which). The chain carries TRBV18 and TRBJ2-1; D not certain. The receptor comes from a male donor with ankylosing spondylitis. The chain's CDR3 is CASSPPKTYNEQFF. The CDR3 nucleotides read TGTGCCAGCTCACCACCCAAGACTTACAATGAGCAGTTCTTC.